These 6 T cell receptor beta chains share one sample of origin, sequenced in a study of T cell responses to AZD1222 COVID-19 vaccine. Some clones are missing from TCRdb's copy, which holds only in-frame ones; the method was immunoSEQ multiplex PCR. Of about 180,000 clones listed, about nine tenths are singletons. Material: peripheral blood, obtained on day 0 of AZD1222 vaccination. These TCRs come from an adult in good health.

V gene TRBV5-1 combines with J gene TRBJ2-5, with 7 bases matching TRBD2. Germline V gene sequence: CDR1 SGHRS, CDR2 YFSETQ. This CDR3 is 14 amino acids long. With 0 bases clipped from V and 4 bases from J, the junction kept 3 bases outside the gene matches. The CDR3 DNA follows: TGCGCCAGCAGCTTGGGTTCTAGCGGAGAGACCCAGTACTTC. Protein: CASSLGSSGETQYF.

This clone was seen a single time. The chain joins TRBV5-4 to TRBJ2-2; 7 nucleotides agree with TRBD1. Trimming at V came to 3 bases and at J to 7 bases, leaving 9 bases not matched to a gene. The V gene's germline CDR1 is SGHNT and CDR2 YYREEE (reference sequence). CDR3 length: 15 residues. The chain's CDR3 is CASSSGTDGVGELFF. CDR3 coding DNA: TGTGCCAGCAGCTCTGGGACAGACGGGGTCGGGGAGCTGTTTTTT. Using reference TRBV5-4 and TRBJ2-2 for the parts outside the CDR3, the full variable domain is ETGVTQSPTHLIKTRGQQVTLRCSSQSGHNTVSWYQQALGQGPQFIFQYYREEENGRGNFPPRFSGLQFPNYSSELNVNALELDDSALYLCASSSGTDGVGELFFGEGSRLTVL.

In this sample, this clone turned up once. The chain employs TRBV6-5 and TRBJ2-7; D not resolved. Trimming left V 0 bases short and J 0 bases short, with 12 bases between. Germline lookup yields CDR1 MNHEY and CDR2 SVGAGI. The CDR3 is 16 amino acids. CDR3 nucleotide sequence: TGTGCCAGCAGTTACTCTCTTGCGAAGAGCTCCTACGAGCAGTACTTC. This sequence encodes CASSYSLAKSSYEQYF.

The chain carries TRBV4-3 and TRBJ2-7, with D perhaps TRBD2 (7 bases). CDR1 is LGHNA and CDR2 is YSLEER in the germline V gene. V gave up 1 base and J gave up 7 bases, with 17 bases separating them. This CDR3 contains 15 residues. The CDR3 loop reads CASSQGGRGAGEQYF. The CDR3 nucleotides read TGCGCCAGCAGCCAAGGGGGGCGGGGAGCGGGGGAGCAGTACTTC.

The table lists this clone with a few counts. The CDR3 DNA follows: TGCAGCGCCCGGGACAGGGGAGAGGGTGGCTACACCTTC. This gives the protein CSARDRGEGGYTF. This chain joins TRBV29-1 and TRBJ1-2, with 10 bases lining up with TRBD1. This CDR3 has 13 amino acids. Germline assignment: CDR1 SQVTM and CDR2 ANQGSEA. After removal of 7 bases from V and 7 bases from J, the junction contained 9 bases not matched to a gene.

As DNA, the CDR3 is TGTGCCTGGAGCGGCGGATATGGCTACACCTTC. Amino acids: CAWSGGYGYTF. The genes are TRBV30 and TRBJ1-2; D call uncertain. The CDR3 consists of 11 residues. Germline V gene data show CDR1 as GTSNPN and CDR2 as SVGIG (reference sequence). Deletions cut 3 bases from V and 5 bases from J, with 7 bases between. Full variable domain (outside the CDR3, taken from reference TRBV30 and TRBJ1-2): SQTIHQWPATLVQPVGSPLSLECTVEGTSNPNLYWYRQAAGRGLQLLFYSVGIGQISSEVPQNLSASRPQDRQFILSSKKLLLSDSGFYLCAWSGGYGYTFGSGTRLTVV.